These T cell receptor beta chains were read from a single sample in a study of long-term antiretroviral therapy in people with HIV. Profiling relied on immunoSEQ multiplex PCR, and the TCRdb table lists in-frame clones only, not all of them. The data hold about 27,000 clones, with 80% to 90% observed a single time. Specimen: unsorted PBMCs, collected 3 years after starting antiretroviral therapy. The receptors were sampled from a middle-aged man with HIV. Both conserved end residues are part of each CDR3. The D gene is left open where the match is weak. Size is omitted from some rows. Given values are once, few, many or a class for expanded clones.

TRBJ1-6 | NA | NA | TRBV9 | TGTGCCAGCAGCGGGACAGTCTATAATTCACCCCTCCACTTT | CASSGTVYNSPLHF
TRBJ2-7 | NA | once | TRBV11-2 | TGTGCCAGCAGTCCGACTTACTACTACGAGCAGTACTTC | CASSPTYYYEQYF
TRBJ1-1 | TRBD1 | NA | TRBV5-8 | TGTGCCACCGGACAGGGGATAACTGAAGCTTTCTTT | CATGQGITEAFF
TRBJ2-4 | TRBD1 | NA | TRBV25-1 | TGTGCCAGCAGTGACCTCGGACAGGGGGCCAAAAACATTCAGTACTTC | CASSDLGQGAKNIQYF
TRBJ2-1 | TRBD2 | NA | TRBV7-9 | TGTGCCAGCAGCCTCGACGGACTAGCGGGGGGGAATGAGCAGTTCTTC | CASSLDGLAGGNEQFF
TRBJ2-5 | NA | NA | TRBV14 | TGTGCCAGCAGCCATCAAGGGGGGGCCGTGGCCCAGTACTTC | CASSHQGGAVAQYF
TRBJ1-2 | NA | once | TRBV7-3 | TGTGCCAGCAGCTTAAATGGATTAGGTGGCGAGAGCTACACCTTC | CASSLNGLGGESYTF
TRBJ1-1 | NA | NA | TRBV5-1 | TGCGCCAGCAGCTCGAACGACAGGAACACTGAAGCTTTCTTT | CASSSNDRNTEAFF
TRBJ2-7 | TRBD1 | NA | TRBV6-5 | TGTGCCAGCAGTTTCACTGCCGGGACAGGGGCCGAGCAGTACTTC | CASSFTAGTGAEQYF
TRBJ2-1 | NA | once | TRBV7-8 | TGTGCCAGCGGAGGGGTGGGGGATGAGCAGTTCTTC | CASGGVGDEQFF
TRBJ2-7 | NA | NA | TRBV23-1 | TGCGCCAGCAGTCAACAAGGCGTTGCAAAAAGCTCCTACGAGCAGTACTTC | CASSQQGVAKSSYEQYF
TRBJ1-5 | NA | NA | TRBV6-5 | TGTGCCAGCAGCTATACGTTCGGGGACCAGCCCCAGCATTTT | CASSYTFGDQPQHF
TRBJ2-1 | NA | NA | TRBV4-2 | TGTGCCAGCAGCCAAGATACCGGGGCCGAGCAGTTCTTC | CASSQDTGAEQFF